This is a list of T cell receptor beta chains from one sample in a study of control samples from healthy donors and cancer patients. The data were produced by immunoSEQ multiplex PCR, yet TCRdb's version contains in-frame clones alone and is incomplete. The profile covers approximately 83,000 clones, with 85% to 95% appearing a single time and about 1.5% taken by the ten largest. The sample was blood. These TCRs come from a woman aged 30 to 39 in good health. Both conserved end residues are trimmed from each CDR3. Each record gives: J gene, V gene, CDR3 length, CDR3 protein.

TRBJ2-5 | TRBV24-1 | 15 | ATSDLKKGTGRETQY
TRBJ2-3 | TRBV5-1 | 14 | ASSLGGKGAADTQY
TRBJ1-3 | TRBV19 | 13 | ASSIGDSRRNTIY
TRBJ1-6 | TRBV5-1 | 11 | ASRDREDSPLH
TRBJ2-5 | TRBV7-9 | 14 | ASSLGGRQGQETQY
TRBJ1-1 | TRBV29-1 | 13 | SGEGQGAMNTEAF
TRBJ2-5 | TRBV18 | 11 | ASSPVDQETQY
TRBJ1-2 | TRBV11-2 | 11 | ASSPDRGPGYT
TRBJ1-4 | TRBV6-5 | 13 | ASSYTIATNEKLF
TRBJ2-3 | TRBV7-9 | 14 | ASSRPTGLRTDTQY
TRBJ2-1 | TRBV10-3 | 14 | AISESGLPSYNEQF
TRBJ1-2 | TRBV6-5 | 10 | ASSYGDYGYT
TRBJ2-2 | TRBV7-8 | 16 | ASSLEGSTSGNTGELF
TRBJ2-1 | TRBV29-1 | 11 | SVRTGPYNEQF
TRBJ2-5 | TRBV18 | 12 | ASSPRVGWGTQY
TRBJ2-7 | TRBV9 | 12 | ASSVGAGAYEQY
TRBJ1-5 | TRBV11-2 | 12 | ASSLGVGNQPQH